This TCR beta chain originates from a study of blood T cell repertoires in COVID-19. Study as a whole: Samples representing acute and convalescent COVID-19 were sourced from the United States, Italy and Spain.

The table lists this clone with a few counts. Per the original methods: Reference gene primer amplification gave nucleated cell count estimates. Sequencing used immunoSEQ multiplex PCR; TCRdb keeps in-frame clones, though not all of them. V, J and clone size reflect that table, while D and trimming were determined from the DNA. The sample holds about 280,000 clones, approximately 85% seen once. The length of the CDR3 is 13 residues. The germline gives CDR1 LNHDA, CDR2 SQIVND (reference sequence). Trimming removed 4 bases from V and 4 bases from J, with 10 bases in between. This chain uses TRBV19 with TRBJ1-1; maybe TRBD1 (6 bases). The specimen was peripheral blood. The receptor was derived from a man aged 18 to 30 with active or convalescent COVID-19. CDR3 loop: CASSTRTATEAFF. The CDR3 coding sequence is TGTGCCAGTAGTACTCGGACAGCCACTGAAGCTTTCTTT.